This T cell receptor (beta chain) was captured in a study of PD-1 blockade in classical Hodgkin lymphoma. The table came from immunoSEQ multiplex PCR; TCRdb's copy has only in-frame clones and leaves some out. The sample shows 12,000 or so clones, about 85% of them seen only once. All trial patients relapsed after autologous stem cell transplantation. General observations from the study: Compared with healthy donors, newly diagnosed patients reportedly showed lower baseline TCR diversity. Complete responders started with a diversity level that resembled newly diagnosed patients at baseline.

This CDR3 is built from 13 residues. The V end lost 5 bases, the J end lost 6 bases, and 13 bases lay between the germline ends. Germline CDR1 and CDR2: SGHAT and FQDESV (reference sequence). Of note for this clone: Its matching antigen is unknown.

The sample consisted of peripheral blood mononuclear cells (PBMCs), taken at baseline. The chain links TRBV11-1 to TRBJ1-2; possible D gene TRBD1, 6 bases. The clonotype was recovered from a human donor with classical Hodgkin lymphoma. CDR3 coding DNA: TGTGCCAGCAGCCTACAGGGAAGGAATGGCTACACCTTC. Protein product: CASSLQGRNGYTF.